Each of the 26 T cell receptor beta chains below was sequenced from the same sample in a study of CD8+CD57+ T cells in acquired aplastic anemia (dated by TCRdb to between 2017 and 2018). Data came from an Illumina HiSeq 2000. Genomic DNA served as template for TCR beta VDJ combination and CDR3 sequence profiling. Using fastp trimming at Q25 and MiXCR clonotype assembly, TCRdb reanalyzed the public sequencing data and kept in-frame beta chains. CDR3 protein duplicates are merged, each entry listing the most common genes and DNA. This sample comprises some 220,000 distinct CDR3 sequences, roughly 33% of them detected only once. Clones ranked in the top ten supply 1.1% of the sample. The sequencing input was sorted CD4+, CD8+, or CD8+CD57+ T cells (not recorded which) from PBMCs. The source is a human donor in good health, serving as a control.

The chain recombines TRBV3-1 with TRBJ2-5, with 10 bases matching TRBD1. After removal of 4 bases from V and 5 bases from J, the junction contained 7 bases not matched to a gene. The CDR3 covers 15 residues. Germline loops: CDR1 LGHDT, CDR2 YNNKEL (reference sequence). The CDR3, as DNA: TGTGCCAGCAGCCTGATTGCGACAGGGGGCGAGACCCAGTACTTC. Translated, it gives CASSLIATGGETQYF.

This clonotype was seen once. The rearrangement links TRBV19 to TRBJ1-3; D unclear. The V gene's germline CDR1 is LNHDA and CDR2 SQIVND (reference sequence). With 8 bases removed from V and 2 bases from J, the gap between germline ends came to 10 bases. This CDR3 has 13 amino acids. The CDR3 DNA follows: TGTGCCAGTTCCCGGAACCCTGGAAACACCATATATTTT. This translates into CASSRNPGNTIYF.

The J gene is TRBJ1-1, the V gene TRBV2, with D possibly being TRBD1 (5 bases). Germline CDR1 and CDR2: SNHLY and FYNNEI. Trimming took 7 bases from V and 0 from J, leaving 21 bases between them. The CDR3 totals 17 residues. CDR3 sequence: CASTVRQRRSLNTEAFF. CDR3 bases: TGTGCCAGCACCGTCCGACAGCGTAGGAGTTTGAACACTGAAGCTTTCTTT.

This clonotype is a singleton in its sample. The gene calls are TRBV29-1 and TRBJ1-2, with 9 bases fitting TRBD1. The CDR3 consists of 17 residues. The junction had 15 bases not matched to a gene; V was cut back by 5 bases and J by 2 bases. Germline assignment: CDR1 SQVTM and CDR2 ANQGSEA. CDR3: CSVPALWTGALNYGYTF. CDR3 bases: TGCAGCGTTCCTGCATTATGGACAGGGGCGCTGAACTATGGCTACACCTTC.

The V call is TRBV3-1, the J call TRBJ1-2; TRBD1 matches 10 bases. The CDR3 has 16 residues. V lost 3 bases to trimming and J lost 3 bases; unmatched junction nucleotides: 7. CDR1 LGHDT and CDR2 YNNKEL come from the germline V gene (reference sequence). CDR3 bases: TGTGCCAGCAGCCAGAGACAGGGGGCGCGGTACTATGGCTACACCTTC. Protein: CASSQRQGARYYGYTF.

At least ten counts were recorded for this clonotype. The chain uses TRBV7-2 and TRBJ1-5, with 7 bases identical to TRBD1. V lost 5 bases and J lost 4; bases outside the gene matches: 5. Germline V gene lookup returns CDR1 SGHTA and CDR2 FQGNSA. The CDR3 extends over 14 amino acids. CDR3: CASSPQGWNQPQHF. In DNA, the CDR3 is TGTGCCAGCAGCCCACAGGGGTGGAATCAGCCCCAGCATTTT.

The rearrangement joins TRBV12-3 or TRBV12-4 to TRBJ2-7; 8 nucleotides line up with TRBD1. This CDR3 has 12 residues. Trimming at V came to 8 bases and at J to 5 bases, leaving 5 bases not matched to a gene. The CDR3 spells CASRGQGDEQYF. CDR3 bases: TGTGCCAGCCGCGGACAGGGAGACGAGCAGTACTTC.

On this clonotype: This may arise from a read error, as a much more abundant clone is one base away. CDR3 protein: CASRTGMSNSPLRF. DNA for the CDR3: TGTGCCAGCAGGACTGGGATGTCTAATTCACCCCTCCGCTTT. This chain joins TRBV6-1 and TRBJ1-6, with D uncertain. The CDR3 runs 14 residues. Germline lookup yields CDR1 MNHNS and CDR2 SASEGT.

This chain links TRBV7-3 with TRBJ2-1, with TRBD1 matching over 9 bases. CDR1 is SGHTA and CDR2 is FQGTGA in the germline V gene. V trimming: 1 base; J trimming: 2 bases; junction bases outside the gene matches: 9. This CDR3 is 18 amino acids long. The CDR3 coding sequence is TGTGCCAGCAGCTTAATCCCGACGGGACAGGGAACCTACAATGAGCAGTTCTTC. It specifies CASSLIPTGQGTYNEQFF.

This chain connects TRBV20-1 to TRBJ2-7, with 9 bases aligning to TRBD1. V dropped 5 bases and J dropped 1; count of bases not matched to a gene: 6. The germline V gene encodes CDR1 DFQATT and CDR2 SNEGSKA (reference sequence). This CDR3 contains 14 residues. The CDR3 bases are TGCAGTGCTCGTGGACAGGGGATTTCCTACGAGCAGTACTTC. Encoded protein: CSARGQGISYEQYF.

This clonotype was seen ten or more times. The chain has TRBV5-6 and TRBJ1-5; D perhaps matches TRBD1 (6 bases). With 4 bases removed from V and 4 bases from J, the gap between germline ends came to 15 bases. The CDR3 has 15 residues. Germline V CDR1 and CDR2: SGHDT, YYEEEE. CDR3 loop: CASSRLGASNQPQHF. The CDR3 bases are TGTGCCAGCAGCCGCCTGGGGGCAAGTAATCAGCCCCAGCATTTT.

In its sample, this clonotype was seen many times. CDR3 region: CASSLVTGRETQYF. In nucleotides, the CDR3 is TGCGCCAGCAGCTTGGTGACAGGGCGGGAGACCCAGTACTTC. The rearrangement joins TRBV5-1 to TRBJ2-5; 7 bases line up with TRBD1. V was clipped by 0 bases and J by 5 bases; unmatched bases: 4. CDR1 is SGHRS and CDR2 is YFSETQ in the germline V gene. This CDR3 contains 14 residues.

Turning to this clonotype: A much larger clonotype is one base distant, so this may be a read error. This chain joins TRBV7-9 and TRBJ1-2, with 9 bases fitting TRBD1. The CDR3 spans 15 residues. After removal of 8 bases from V and 6 bases from J, the junction contained 13 bases not matched to a gene. CDR1 and CDR2 (germline): SEHNR, FQNEAQ (reference sequence). The CDR3 coding sequence is TGTGCCAGCGGCCCTCTAAGCCGACAGGGGGATGGCTACACCTTC. Amino acid sequence: CASGPLSRQGDGYTF.

The CDR3, as DNA: TGTGCCAGCAGCTCCCAAAAATCTAAAGACAGGGGTAATGAGCAGTTCTTC. This sequence encodes CASSSQKSKDRGNEQFF. The chain uses TRBV11-1 and TRBJ2-1, with 8 bases identical to TRBD1. The CDR3 contains 17 residues. The trim removed 4 bases at V and 7 bases at J, leaving 15 bases unmatched. The V gene's germline CDR1 is SGHAT and CDR2 FQDESV (reference sequence). Full variable domain (missing parts from reference TRBV11-1 and TRBJ2-1): EAEVAQSPRYKITEKSQAVAFWCDPISGHATLYWYRQILGQGPELLVQFQDESVVDDSQLPKDRFSAERLKGVDSTLKIQPAELGDSAMYLCASSSQKSKDRGNEQFFGPGTRLTVL.

Details on this clonotype: Since the CDR3 does not end with the conserved phenylalanine or tryptophan, this likely comes from a read error. The genes are TRBV14 and TRBJ1-2, with TRBD1 identical over 7 bases. The junction had 3 bases not matched to a gene; V was cut back by 3 bases and J by 5 bases. The CDR3 loop spans 13 amino acids. Germline V lookup: CDR1 SGHDN, CDR2 FVKESK. The CDR3 DNA reads as TGTGCCAGCAGCCAGGGACAGAATTATGGCTACACCCTC. This sequence encodes CASSQGQNYGYTL.

The V gene is TRBV2, the J gene TRBJ2-5, with 9 bases aligning to TRBD2. The CDR3 has 14 amino acids. CDR1 and CDR2 (germline): SNHLY, FYNNEI. J gave up 5 bases and V 6 bases, and 7 bases lay outside the gene matches. CDR3 amino acids: CASSRSGSEETQYF. For the CDR3, the DNA is TGTGCCAGCAGCCGTAGCGGGAGCGAGGAGACCCAGTACTTC.

The chain has TRBV7-9 and TRBJ1-3; the D gene is possibly TRBD1 (5 bases). V was pared by 5 bases and J by 6 bases, with 8 bases between. CDR3 size: 12 residues. CDR1 is SEHNR, CDR2 FQNEAQ, per germline (reference sequence). CDR3 nucleotide sequence: TGTGCCAGCAGCAGGGGCACAAACACCATATATTTT. This codes for CASSRGTNTIYF.

This clonotype has ten or more counts. The chain carries TRBV7-6 and TRBJ2-5; D is unresolved. V was pared by 1 base and J by 7 bases, with 13 bases between. The germline V gene encodes CDR1 SGHVS and CDR2 FNYEAQ. This CDR3 has 14 residues. The chain's CDR3 is CASSLEIQKGTQYF. The CDR3 DNA reads TGTGCCAGCAGCTTAGAAATCCAGAAGGGGACCCAGTACTTC.

The rearrangement uses TRBV25-1 and TRBJ1-3; TRBD1 matches at 11 bases. The CDR3 covers 15 residues. Per germline, CDR1 MGHDK and CDR2 SYGVNS. V lost 3 bases, J lost 6 bases, and 4 bases stayed unmatched. The CDR3 DNA is TGTGCCAGCAGTGATGGACAGGGGGCAACAAACACCATATATTTT. Translating it yields CASSDGQGATNTIYF.

This clonotype was seen many times. The V gene is TRBV7-9, the J gene TRBJ2-7; TRBD1 matches at 8 bases. The germline V gene has CDR1 SEHNR and CDR2 FQNEAQ (reference sequence). CDR3 length equals 14 residues. Trimming removed 1 base from V and 5 bases from J; junction bases left unmatched: 4. The CDR3 DNA reads TGTGCCAGCAGCTTAGTTGAGACAGGGGACGAGCAGTACTTC. Translation: CASSLVETGDEQYF.

This sequence joins TRBV19 and TRBJ1-1, with unresolved D. CDR1 LNHDA and CDR2 SQIVND come from the germline V gene (reference sequence). The CDR3 is 12 residues long. With 1 base removed from V and 7 bases from J, the gap between germline ends came to 7 bases. This CDR3 reads CASSIGLGEAFF. Here the CDR3 DNA reads TGTGCCAGTAGTATAGGACTTGGTGAAGCTTTCTTT.

Only a few counts were recorded for this clonotype. The chain is built from TRBV4-1 and TRBJ2-6; D ambiguous. CDR1 is MGHRA, CDR2 YSYEKL, per germline. V shed 1 base and J shed 3 bases, with 4 bases lying between them. The CDR3 loop spans 14 amino acids. CDR3 amino acids: CASSQVSGANVLTF. In DNA form, the CDR3 reads TGCGCCAGCAGCCAAGTCAGTGGGGCCAACGTCCTGACTTTC.

In its sample, this clonotype was seen many times. V gene TRBV29-1 combines with J gene TRBJ2-2, with 13 bases fitting TRBD2. The CDR3 spans 16 residues. Germline loops: CDR1 SQVTM, CDR2 ANQGSEA. V was clipped by 0 bases and J by 3 bases; unmatched bases: 1. The CDR3 reads CSVEEGLAGHTGELFF. The CDR3 DNA is TGCAGCGTTGAAGAGGGACTAGCGGGACACACCGGGGAGCTGTTTTTT.

A note on this clonotype: Relative to the germline gene, one junction end is altered; a read error may explain this. V gene TRBV30 combines with J gene TRBJ2-3; D ambiguous. The CDR3 has 12 amino acids. Germline CDR1 GTSNPN, CDR2 SVGIG (reference sequence). CDR3 in DNA: TGTGCCTGGGGTCGCCAGCAGGCCACGCGGTATTTT. The encoded protein is CAWGRQQATRYF.

Notes on this clonotype: This clone may be a read error of a much larger clone one base away. The rearrangement uses TRBV20-1 and TRBJ2-7; 7 positions match TRBD2. In germline, CDR1 is DFQATT, CDR2 SNEGSKA (reference sequence). CDR3 length: 12 residues. The CDR3 nucleotides are TGCAGTGCTAGGTCCGGGGGGTACGAGCAGTGCTTC. Its translation is CSARSGGYEQCF.

This clonotype was detected a few times. The CDR3 DNA follows: TGCAGCGTTGCCGCGTCCCCTGACAGCTCCTACGAGCAGTACTTC. Translated, it gives CSVAASPDSSYEQYF. The gene calls are TRBV29-1 and TRBJ2-7; tentative D call: TRBD1 (5 bases). Germline-derived CDR1 and CDR2 are SQVTM and ANQGSEA. Trimming removed 4 bases from V and 0 bases from J, with 16 bases in between. The CDR3 is made up of 15 amino acids.